These 32 T cell receptor beta chains share one sample of origin, sequenced in a study of control samples from healthy donors and cancer patients. Assay: immunoSEQ multiplex PCR; the TCRdb copy retains only in-frame clones and omits some. The sample lists 130,000 or so clones; 94% were seen once. The sample consisted of blood. The receptors come from a man aged 40-49 years in good health.

J is TRBJ1-6 and V is TRBV7-2, with no clear D. CDR3 length: 16 amino acids. V was cut by 1 base and J by 0 bases, with 7 bases left in between. The V gene's germline CDR1 is SGHTA and CDR2 FQGNSA. In DNA form, the CDR3 reads TGTGCCAGCAGCTTAGTCGGAGGCTCCTATAATTCACCCCTCCACTTT. It specifies CASSLVGGSYNSPLHF.

The chain joins TRBV1 to TRBJ2-1. TRBV1 is a listed pseudogene. The CDR3 extends over 14 amino acids. In DNA form, the CDR3 reads TGCACCAGCAGCCAAGCGGGCAACTACAATGAGCAGTTCTTC. It translates to CTSSQAGNYNEQFF.

J is TRBJ2-3 and V is TRBV18, with D unresolved. The V gene's germline CDR1 is KGHSH and CDR2 LQKENI. The CDR3 covers 12 residues. The V end was cut by 4 bases, the J end by 6 bases, with 8 bases between. The CDR3 spells CASSRPSDTQYF. The DNA of the CDR3 is TGTGCCAGCTCACGACCTTCGGATACGCAGTATTTT.

The gene calls are TRBV9 and TRBJ1-1; no clear D gene. Trimming pared 0 bases from V and 1 base from J, leaving 7 bases between. Germline loops: CDR1 SGDLS, CDR2 YYNGEE. The CDR3 is 14 residues long. CDR3 sequence (DNA): TGTGCCAGCAGCGTAGATGTGGGGAACACTGAAGCTTTCTTT. Protein: CASSVDVGNTEAFF. The full variable domain, its missing parts supplied by reference TRBV9 and TRBJ1-1, is DSGVTQTPKHLITATGQRVTLRCSPRSGDLSVYWYQQSLDQGLQFLIQYYNGEERAKGNILERFSAQQFPDLHSELNLSSLELGDSALYFCASSVDVGNTEAFFGQGTRLTVV.

The chain links TRBV5-1 to TRBJ1-2, with D uncertain. CDR3 length equals 15 residues. V shed 4 bases and J shed 6 bases, with 19 bases lying between them. Per the germline V gene, CDR1 is SGHRS and CDR2 is YFSETQ. This CDR3 reads CASSPIGREGDGYTF. The CDR3 coding sequence is TGCGCCAGCAGCCCGATCGGGAGGGAAGGCGATGGCTACACCTTC.

The chain joins TRBV9 to TRBJ1-6, with TRBD1 matching over 8 bases. The CDR3 extends over 16 amino acids. The junction had 8 bases not matched to a gene; V was cut back by 0 bases and J by 9 bases. The germline V gene has CDR1 SGDLS and CDR2 YYNGEE. The CDR3 reads CASSVEGTGFSSPLHF. DNA of the CDR3: TGTGCCAGCAGCGTAGAGGGGACAGGTTTTTCTTCACCCCTCCACTTT.

The chain employs TRBV3-1 (or the pseudogene TRBV3-2) and TRBJ1-3; D might be TRBD1 (5 bases). This CDR3 is 13 amino acids long. CDR1 is LGHDT and CDR2 is YNNKEL in the germline V gene (reference sequence). Trimming took off 5 bases at V and 0 bases at J, with 5 bases between the two ends. CDR3 region: CASSGTSGNTIYF. DNA of the CDR3: TGTGCCAGCAGCGGGACCTCTGGAAACACCATATATTTT.

The chain links TRBV7-9 to TRBJ1-1; no clear D gene. Germline CDR1 SEHNR, CDR2 FQNEAQ (reference sequence). The V end lost 8 bases, the J end lost 1 base, and 2 bases lay between the germline ends. The CDR3 sequence is 10 residues long. The CDR3 nucleotides read TGTGCCAGCGGGAACACTGAAGCTTTCTTT. Protein product: CASGNTEAFF.

The CDR3 DNA reads TGTGCCAGCAGTTTAATCGGGGGCTCAAACACCGGGGAGCTGTTTTTT. Encoded protein: CASSLIGGSNTGELFF. The gene calls are TRBV28 and TRBJ2-2, with D perhaps TRBD1 or TRBD2 (6 bases each). Per germline, CDR1 MDHEN and CDR2 SYDVKM. V dropped 2 bases and J dropped 2 bases, with 12 bases sitting between them. This CDR3 comprises 16 residues.

This clone appeared a single time. The rearrangement uses TRBV2 and TRBJ1-2, with TRBD1 as a possible D gene (5 bases). The CDR3 consists of 14 residues. V shed 7 bases and J shed 8 bases, with 20 bases lying between them. Germline V CDR1 and CDR2: SNHLY, FYNNEI. CDR3 residues: CASTKGSGAKGYTF. The CDR3 DNA reads as TGTGCCAGCACAAAAGGGAGTGGGGCCAAAGGCTACACCTTC.

This rearrangement joins TRBV6-2 or TRBV6-3 to TRBJ2-3; 12 positions match TRBD2. The CDR3 is made up of 19 amino acids. V lost 5 bases, J lost 0 bases, and 12 bases stayed unmatched. Per the germline V gene, CDR1 is MNHEY and CDR2 is SVGEGT. Written as DNA, the CDR3 is TGTGCCAGCAGTCCCCAGGGGGGACTAGCGGGCCCTAGCACAGATACGCAGTATTTT. It is translated as CASSPQGGLAGPSTDTQYF.

This clone is a singleton in its sample. The chain uses TRBV15 and TRBJ1-2; D unresolved. CDR1 LNHNV and CDR2 YYDKDF come from the germline V gene (reference sequence). There are 17 residues in the CDR3. Trimming took 0 bases from V and 4 from J, leaving 18 bases between them. The CDR3 loop is CATSREAVEGLSYGYTF. The CDR3 nucleotides read TGTGCCACCAGCAGAGAGGCGGTGGAGGGTCTATCCTATGGCTACACCTTC.

The gene calls are TRBV4-2 and TRBJ2-7, with D unresolved. Germline CDR1 reads LGHNA; CDR2 reads YNFKEQ. The CDR3 has 15 residues. The V gene lost 4 bases and the J gene lost 2 bases, with 15 bases spanning the gap. The CDR3 DNA is TGTGCCAGCAGCCCCTTTCCGGCGGACCCCTACGAGCAGTACTTC. Translation gives CASSPFPADPYEQYF.

This rearrangement joins TRBV16 to TRBJ2-4; the D gene is possibly TRBD2 (6 bases). The CDR3 consists of 16 residues. Germline assignment: CDR1 KGHSY and CDR2 FQNENV. V shed 0 bases and J shed 7 bases, with 16 bases lying between them. CDR3 residues: CASSQSSGRDWNIQYF. Here the CDR3 DNA reads TGTGCCAGCAGCCAATCCTCCGGGAGAGATTGGAACATTCAGTACTTC.

This chain links TRBV28 with TRBJ2-3, with TRBD2 matching over 12 bases. J lost 5 bases, V lost 4 bases, and 7 bases had no gene match. The CDR3 extends over 16 amino acids. Germline assignment: CDR1 MDHEN and CDR2 SYDVKM. The CDR3 region is CASSSRLAGDGDTQYF. The CDR3 DNA reads TGTGCCAGCAGTTCCCGACTAGCGGGAGATGGAGATACGCAGTATTTT.

This clone was counted a single time. The J gene is TRBJ2-2, the V gene TRBV9; D unclear. The CDR3 totals 17 residues. The V gene's germline CDR1 is SGDLS and CDR2 YYNGEE. V was cut by 0 bases and J by 4 bases, with 16 bases left in between. Here the CDR3 reads CASSVERVGSATGELFF. CDR3 sequence (DNA): TGTGCCAGCAGCGTAGAACGGGTAGGGTCGGCCACCGGGGAGCTGTTTTTT.

This clone occurred once. The chain recombines TRBV30 with TRBJ2-6; D not certain. With 7 bases removed from V and 4 bases from J, the gap between germline ends came to 14 bases. The CDR3 extends over 14 amino acids. The V gene's germline CDR1 is GTSNPN and CDR2 SVGIG (reference sequence). CDR3: CASHLGSGANVLTF. CDR3 bases: TGTGCCTCTCATTTAGGTTCAGGGGCCAACGTCCTGACTTTC.

J is TRBJ2-7 and V is TRBV28; 8 bases agree with TRBD1. Germline V gene sequence: CDR1 MDHEN, CDR2 SYDVKM. The CDR3 sequence is 12 residues long. J was trimmed by 8 bases and V by 5 bases; bases with no gene match: 5. For the CDR3, the DNA is TGTGCCAGCAGTGGGGGACAGGTGCAGCAGTACTTC. Translated: CASSGGQVQQYF.

This clone was observed a single time. The chain carries TRBV9 and TRBJ1-5, with 10 bases identical to TRBD1. This CDR3 region has 14 residues. Looked up from germline, CDR1 is SGDLS and CDR2 is YYNGEE. The J segment lost 7 bases and the V segment lost 4 bases, leaving 5 bases of the junction unmatched. In nucleotides, the CDR3 is TGTGCCAGCAGCCCGGGGACAGGGGTCCAGCCCCAGCATTTT. Encoded protein: CASSPGTGVQPQHF.

The chain has TRBV6-5 and TRBJ2-5; tentatively, D is TRBD1 or TRBD2 (5 bases each). The CDR3 extends over 14 amino acids. The germline CDR1 and CDR2 sequences are MNHEY and SVGAGI. Trimming took 8 bases from V and 5 from J, leaving 18 bases between them. The DNA for the CDR3 is TGTGCCAGCGGGAGACAGTTAAGAGGGGAGACCCAGTACTTC. Its protein is CASGRQLRGETQYF.

The chain couples TRBV27 to TRBJ2-7; D is ambiguous. With 3 bases removed from V and 5 bases from J, the gap between germline ends came to 8 bases. This CDR3 has 12 amino acids. Germline V CDR1 and CDR2: MNHEY, SMNVEV (reference sequence). The CDR3 bases are TGTGCCAGCAGTTTGGCTGGGAACGAGCAGTACTTC. Amino acids: CASSLAGNEQYF.

This chain connects TRBV7-9 to TRBJ1-2; D remains ambiguous. The CDR3 consists of 14 residues. The germline CDR1 and CDR2 sequences are SEHNR and FQNEAQ (reference sequence). V was cut by 6 bases and J by 2 bases, with 13 bases left in between. The CDR3 region is CASSRTGPNYGYTF. The CDR3 DNA sequence: TGTGCCAGCAGTCGCACCGGACCCAACTATGGCTACACCTTC.

The gene calls are TRBV7-9 and TRBJ1-2; no clear D gene. V was clipped by 0 bases and J by 10 bases, with 15 bases between them. From germline, CDR1 is SEHNR and CDR2 FQNEAQ (reference sequence). The CDR3 loop spans 14 amino acids. For the CDR3, the DNA is TGTGCCAGCAGCTTAGCCCTTGGGATCGACATCTACACCTTC. It is translated as CASSLALGIDIYTF.

This clone appeared a single time. This chain uses TRBV5-1 with TRBJ1-5; 10 nucleotides agree with TRBD1. The CDR3 contains 15 residues. Germline CDR1 reads SGHRS; CDR2 reads YFSETQ. The V gene end was trimmed by 4 bases and the J gene end by 7 bases; junction bases not matched to a gene: 8. The CDR3 nucleotides are TGCGCCAGCAGCCCCGGGACAGGGGTTCACCAGCCCCAGCATTTT. Amino acids: CASSPGTGVHQPQHF.

This sequence joins TRBV7-9 and TRBJ1-4; D call uncertain. Germline-derived CDR1 and CDR2 are SEHNR and FQNEAQ (reference sequence). The CDR3 has 14 residues. The ends were cut back, 5 bases at V and 8 bases at J, with 15 bases in the middle. The CDR3 loop reads CASSAGRSGEKLFF. The CDR3 DNA follows: TGTGCCAGCAGCGCCGGTAGGAGTGGAGAAAAACTGTTTTTT.

Notes on this clone: The same CDR3 also results from other DNA sequences found in this sample. Here the CDR3 reads CASSVGGAGNTIYF. The CDR3 nucleotides are TGTGCCAGCAGCGTAGGGGGGGCTGGAAACACCATATATTTT. The chain uses TRBV9 and TRBJ1-3, with D perhaps TRBD1 (5 bases). The V end was cut by 0 bases, the J end by 2 bases, with 6 bases between. This CDR3 is 14 amino acids long. The germline gives CDR1 SGDLS, CDR2 YYNGEE.

The chain carries TRBV7-9 and TRBJ2-5; TRBD1 matches 10 bases. The CDR3 is 17 residues long. Germline assignment: CDR1 SEHNR and CDR2 FQNEAQ (reference sequence). V gave up 0 bases and J gave up 5 bases; unmatched junction bases: 9. The CDR3 sequence is CASSLAPGTGARETQYF. CDR3 sequence (DNA): TGTGCCAGCAGCTTAGCCCCCGGGACAGGGGCACGGGAGACCCAGTACTTC.

As regards this clone: Other DNA sequences within the sample encode an identical CDR3. The V call is TRBV9, the J call TRBJ2-7; D uncertain. Germline V gene lookup returns CDR1 SGDLS and CDR2 YYNGEE. This CDR3 region has 13 residues. V lost 2 bases and J lost 4, with 10 bases in between. CDR3 sequence: CASSVGGEYEQYF. The CDR3 DNA reads as TGTGCCAGCAGCGTGGGTGGAGAATACGAGCAGTACTTC.

The chain carries TRBV5-1 and TRBJ1-1, with 7 nucleotides matching TRBD1. The CDR3 loop spans 13 amino acids. V lost 3 bases to trimming and J lost 5 bases; unmatched junction nucleotides: 4. Germline CDR1 reads SGHRS; CDR2 reads YFSETQ. The chain's CDR3 is CASSYRGGTEAFF. In DNA, the CDR3 is TGCGCCAGCAGCTACAGGGGTGGTACTGAAGCTTTCTTT.

The sample holds one count of this clone. The rearrangement links TRBV25-1 to TRBJ1-5; D ambiguous. CDR3 size: 14 residues. Per the germline V gene, CDR1 is MGHDK and CDR2 is SYGVNS. Trimming took 0 bases from V and 3 from J, leaving 6 bases between them. The CDR3 spells CASSEYGNNQPQHF. Written as DNA, the CDR3 is TGTGCCAGCAGTGAATACGGCAACAATCAGCCCCAGCATTTT.

The chain carries TRBV6-2 or TRBV6-3 and TRBJ1-5; 7 bases map to TRBD1. Germline trimming cut 0 bases from V and 6 bases from J; bases unmatched to any gene: 5. CDR1 and CDR2 from the germline V gene are MNHEY and SVGEGT. The CDR3 totals 15 residues. The CDR3 DNA is TGTGCCAGCAGTTACTCCAGCGACAGGGTTCAGCCCCAGCATTTT. It encodes CASSYSSDRVQPQHF.

The V call is TRBV10-3, the J call TRBJ2-7, with D unresolved. The V and J ends lost 6 bases and 1 base respectively, with 7 bases between them. CDR3 length: 12 residues. CDR1 and CDR2 (germline): ENHRY, SYGVKD. DNA for the CDR3: TGTGCCATCAGAGACATTTCCTACGAGCAGTACTTC. This codes for CAIRDISYEQYF.